The T cell receptor beta chain under discussion was sequenced for a study of blood T cell repertoires in COVID-19. Study-wide context: T cells, B-cell-depleted T cells, or PBMCs supplied cDNA or gDNA.

Assay: immunoSEQ multiplex PCR; the TCRdb copy retains only in-frame clones and omits some. The table records 150,000 to 200,000 clones, about 88% of them present only once. V was pared by 3 bases and J by 4 bases, with 9 bases between. Germline CDR1 reads SGHTA; CDR2 reads FQGNSA. The CDR3 runs 14 residues. Sequencing was performed on PBMCs or T cells enriched from blood (not recorded which). The chain recombines TRBV7-2 with TRBJ2-2; a weak D match, TRBD2 (6 bases). This TCR derives from a woman between 18 and 29 years old who had recovered from COVID-19. CDR3 in DNA: TGTGCCAGCAGCTTGGGACTTATCACCGGGGAGCTGTTTTTT. It translates to CASSLGLITGELFF.